This T cell receptor (beta chain) was observed in a study of early T cells in non-severe SARS-CoV-2 infection. Study as a whole: Sequencing of bulk RNA from unsorted whole blood was done, without chain pairing.

Study-wide points: Private and CD4 specificities were missed by VDJdb matching, which favored anti-spike CD8 responses.

Worth noting for this clonotype: Its antigen is currently unknown.

Attached unique molecular identifiers marked individual cDNA molecules. TCRdb re-analysed the 5' RACE reads in MiXCR, keeping a single row per CDR3 protein. The repertoire has 35,000 to 40,000 distinct CDR3 sequences, approximately 9.9% of them found once; the top ten carry less than 15%. Germline loops: CDR1 KGHSH, CDR2 LQKENI. The V segment lost 5 bases and the J segment 3 bases; nucleotides outside the gene matches: 11. CDR3 length equals 16 residues. The chain joins TRBV18 to TRBJ2-7, with 9 bases matching TRBD1. Specimen: whole blood. The sequence was obtained from an adult who was a healthcare worker with PCR-confirmed SARS-CoV-2 infection or an uninfected control (not recorded which). CDR3 protein: CASSSRDRAVLYEQYF. The CDR3 DNA follows: TGTGCCAGCTCATCCCGGGACAGGGCCGTCCTCTACGAGCAGTACTTC.